The clone carrying this T cell receptor beta chain has at least ten counts. What it binds is unknown. The source of the sample is a study of T cell repertoires in cytomegalovirus infection. Study as a whole: CMV epitopes that were recently identified and HLA-C-restricted were used alongside well-studied HLA-B-restricted ones. Shared public TCR beta signatures pointed to both CMV infection and a matching HLA type.

With V trimmed by 6 bases and J by 1 base, 2 bases remained unmatched. The CDR3 is made up of 13 amino acids. The germline V gene has CDR1 MGHDK and CDR2 SYGVNS. Findings of the study overall: In two of eight donors, the top clonotype was HLA-C-restricted CMV-specific. There were carriers of CMV plus the relevant HLA, and cumulative public TCR beta family frequency identified them.

TCRdb fed the reads into MiXCR, producing one record per CDR3 protein. The repertoire holds roughly 860,000 distinct CDR3 sequences, with 32% as singletons. This chain joins TRBV25-1 and TRBJ1-1, with 7 bases aligning to TRBD1. This TCR derives from a human donor in good health (CMV status not recorded). Some clones in this sample may be carry-over from other donors' samples. This specimen was cultured CD8+ T cells from PBMCs, taken from culture after CMV antigen stimulation. The DNA for the CDR3 is TGTGCCAGCAGCAACAGGGGGAACACTGAAGCTTTCTTT. Amino acids: CASSNRGNTEAFF.